The 24 T cell receptor beta chains below were found in one sample sequenced in a study of beta chain features in type 1 diabetes. Their antigens remain unidentified. Study findings and constraints: Among all four CD4+ subsets, Type 1 diabetes patients had TCRB CDR3s that were moderately but significantly shorter.

Sequencing targeted expressed TCRB transcripts, as all isolated RNA had been reverse transcribed. The method was immunoSEQ multiplex PCR; TCRdb's version includes in-frame clones alone and lacks a portion of them. This sample has fewer than 300,000 clones, with around 21% found just once. The specimen was naive CD4+ T cells from blood. These receptors all stem from a woman between 40 and 50 years old with type 1 diabetes.

This clone was seen more than once but under ten times. The rearrangement uses TRBV28 and TRBJ1-5, with D maybe TRBD1 (5 bases). Germline CDR1 MDHEN, CDR2 SYDVKM. V lost 7 bases to trimming and J lost 1 base, with 11 bases between them. The CDR3 has 14 residues. Written as DNA, the CDR3 is TGTGCCAGCACCGGGCCAGGGAGCAATCAGCCCCAGCATTTT. Its translation: CASTGPGSNQPQHF.

This rearrangement joins TRBV6-5 to TRBJ2-3; the match to TRBD1 covers 9 bases. CDR1 and CDR2 from the germline V gene are MNHEY and SVGAGI. The CDR3 spans 15 residues. Germline trimming cut 0 bases from V and 4 bases from J; bases unmatched to any gene: 2. Here the CDR3 reads CASSYSGQGPDTQYF. Written as DNA, the CDR3 is TGTGCCAGCAGTTACTCGGGACAGGGTCCAGATACGCAGTATTTT.

This clone was recorded once. The J gene is TRBJ1-4, the V gene TRBV9; D ambiguous. The CDR3 contains 13 residues. Deletions cut 3 bases from V and 7 bases from J, with 10 bases between. From germline, CDR1 is SGDLS and CDR2 YYNGEE. The CDR3 DNA is TGTGCCAGCAGCGCCGAAAGAGGTGAAAAACTGTTTTTT. Translating gives CASSAERGEKLFF. Using reference TRBV9 and TRBJ1-4 for the parts outside the CDR3, the full variable domain is DSGVTQTPKHLITATGQRVTLRCSPRSGDLSVYWYQQSLDQGLQFLIQYYNGEERAKGNILERFSAQQFPDLHSELNLSSLELGDSALYFCASSAERGEKLFFGSGTQLSVL.

The chain employs TRBV29-1 and TRBJ1-2; TRBD1 matches at 9 bases. With V trimmed by 6 bases and J by 4 bases, 12 bases remained unmatched. Germline CDR1 SQVTM, CDR2 ANQGSEA. This CDR3 region has 15 residues. CDR3 sequence: CSVYLQGAGSYGYTF. The DNA for the CDR3 is TGCAGCGTCTACTTACAGGGGGCCGGCAGCTATGGCTACACCTTC. Together with reference TRBV29-1 and TRBJ1-2, the CDR3 gives the full variable domain: SAVISQKPSRDICQRGTSLTIQCQVDSQVTMMFWYRQQPGQSLTLIATANQGSEATYESGFVIDKFPISRPNLTFSTLTVSNMSPEDSSIYLCSVYLQGAGSYGYTFGSGTRLTVV.

In this sample, this clone turned up a few times. The chain recombines TRBV4-3 with TRBJ1-2, with 7 nucleotides matching TRBD1. Trimming took 0 bases from V and 4 from J; bases not matched to a gene: 8. The CDR3 contains 16 residues. Per the germline V gene, CDR1 is LGHNA and CDR2 is YSLEER. CDR3 coding DNA: TGCGCCAGCAGCCAAGATGGTGACAGGGTCGGCTATGGCTACACCTTC. Protein product: CASSQDGDRVGYGYTF.

V usage is TRBV30 and J usage is TRBJ2-7; TRBD2 agrees at 7 bases. From germline, CDR1 is GTSNPN and CDR2 SVGIG (reference sequence). CDR3 length: 13 amino acids. The V gene end was trimmed by 4 bases and the J gene end by 6 bases; junction bases not matched to a gene: 9. Here the CDR3 DNA reads TGTGCCTGGACGAGGGAGGGCCGGGCCGAGCAGTACTTC. Its protein product is CAWTREGRAEQYF.

CDR3 coding DNA: TGTGCCAGCAGCCCGGACACGATCTCCTACGAGCAGTACTTC. Its protein product is CASSPDTISYEQYF. This sequence joins TRBV5-4 and TRBJ2-7; the D gene is possibly TRBD1 (5 bases). Germline V CDR1 and CDR2: SGHNT, YYREEE (reference sequence). V gave up 4 bases and J gave up 0 bases, with 11 bases separating them. The CDR3 has 14 residues.

This clone came up a few times. Other DNA sequences within the sample encode an identical CDR3. The CDR3 loop is CASSLRLAIDTQYF. The CDR3 DNA sequence: TGTGCCAGCAGCCTGCGACTAGCAATAGATACGCAGTATTTT. This chain links TRBV7-2 with TRBJ2-3; 7 bases fit TRBD2. The CDR3 loop spans 14 amino acids. CDR1 and CDR2 (germline): SGHTA, FQGNSA. With 5 bases clipped from V and 5 bases from J, the junction kept 7 bases outside the gene matches.

The chain employs TRBV7-2 and TRBJ2-5; no clear D. This CDR3 comprises 14 residues. V gave up 8 bases and J gave up 7 bases, with 20 bases separating them. CDR1 is SGHTA, CDR2 FQGNSA, per germline. CDR3 sequence reads: CASSVLGAVGTQYF. As DNA, the CDR3 is TGTGCCAGCTCGGTACTGGGTGCGGTGGGGACCCAGTACTTC.

This clone appeared a few times. This chain connects TRBV30 to TRBJ1-2, with D unclear. CDR1 is GTSNPN, CDR2 SVGIG, per germline (reference sequence). This CDR3 contains 12 residues. Trimming left V 2 bases short and J 8 bases short, with 12 bases between. Here the CDR3 reads CAWSPQAGGYTF. CDR3 in DNA: TGTGCCTGGAGTCCCCAAGCAGGCGGCTACACCTTC.

This clone was recorded only once. The V gene is TRBV30, the J gene TRBJ2-1; D call uncertain. CDR1 and CDR2 (germline): GTSNPN, SVGIG (reference sequence). The CDR3 has 13 residues. Trimming removed 4 bases from V and 7 bases from J, with 14 bases in between. CDR3 amino acids: CAWNVSLVNEQFF. The CDR3 DNA reads as TGTGCCTGGAATGTAAGTCTAGTAAATGAGCAGTTCTTC. Full variable domain (rest looked up from reference TRBV30 and TRBJ2-1): SQTIHQWPATLVQPVGSPLSLECTVEGTSNPNLYWYRQAAGRGLQLLFYSVGIGQISSEVPQNLSASRPQDRQFILSSKKLLLSDSGFYLCAWNVSLVNEQFFGPGTRLTVL.

A few counts support this clone. This chain connects TRBV15 to TRBJ1-1; D is uncertain. CDR1 LNHNV and CDR2 YYDKDF come from the germline V gene (reference sequence). The CDR3 sequence is 13 residues long. V was trimmed by 1 base and J by 7 bases, leaving 10 bases between them. The CDR3 DNA reads TGTGCCACCAGCAGAGTTTTCGGGGATGAAGCTTTCTTT. Translation: CATSRVFGDEAFF.

The chain links TRBV5-4 to TRBJ1-1, with D unresolved. Germline V CDR1 and CDR2: SGHNT, YYREEE (reference sequence). The V and J ends lost 4 bases and 6 bases respectively, with 22 bases between them. There are 16 residues in the CDR3. CDR3 region: CASSPPNSPVPAEAFF. CDR3 nucleotide sequence: TGTGCCAGCAGCCCCCCAAACTCGCCCGTTCCCGCTGAAGCTTTCTTT.

This clone has more than one count but fewer than ten. The CDR3 spells CSAHRREGVKNIQYF. DNA for the CDR3: TGCAGCGCCCACCGGCGGGAGGGGGTCAAAAACATTCAGTACTTC. The V gene is TRBV29-1, the J gene TRBJ2-4, with TRBD2 matching over 9 bases. CDR3 length: 15 amino acids. From germline, CDR1 is SQVTM and CDR2 ANQGSEA. V shed 7 bases, J shed 3 bases, and the junction held 10 bases outside the gene matches.

This chain uses TRBV7-9 with TRBJ2-1; TRBD2 matches 8 bases. Unmatched junction bases numbered 12, after V lost 6 bases and J lost 8 bases. Germline V gene sequence: CDR1 SEHNR, CDR2 FQNEAQ (reference sequence). The CDR3 has 15 residues. The CDR3, as DNA: TGTGCCAGCAGGTCAAGACCTACCGGGGGGGATGAGCAGTTCTTC. Amino acids: CASRSRPTGGDEQFF. Using reference TRBV7-9 and TRBJ2-1 for the parts outside the CDR3, the full variable domain is DTGVSQNPRHKITKRGQNVTFRCDPISEHNRLYWYRQTLGQGPEFLTYFQNEAQLEKSRLLSDRFSAERPKGSFSTLEIQRTEQGDSAMYLCASRSRPTGGDEQFFGPGTRLTVL.

The V gene is TRBV6-6, the J gene TRBJ1-2; a weak D match, TRBD1 (5 bases). The CDR3 runs 13 residues. Germline loops: CDR1 MNHNY, CDR2 SVGAGI (reference sequence). V gave up 3 bases and J gave up 8 bases, with 13 bases separating them. CDR3 loop: CASSYGQSEGYTF. Written as DNA, the CDR3 is TGTGCCAGCAGTTATGGACAATCGGAAGGCTACACCTTC.

This chain connects TRBV6-5 to TRBJ2-3; a possible D gene is TRBD2 (6 bases). V was clipped by 6 bases and J by 5 bases, with 18 bases between them. CDR1 is MNHEY, CDR2 SVGAGI, per germline. This CDR3 is built from 15 residues. For the CDR3, the DNA is TGTGCCAGCAGCCCGTGGGGGGAGAGGGTAGATACGCAGTATTTT. Translated, it gives CASSPWGERVDTQYF.

The chain combines TRBV9 with TRBJ1-5, with D possibly matching TRBD1 (5 bases). Trimming took off 3 bases at V and 0 bases at J, with 10 bases between the two ends. Per germline, CDR1 SGDLS and CDR2 YYNGEE. The CDR3 is 15 amino acids. The CDR3 DNA reads as TGTGCCAGCAGCGGCCCCAGGGCTAGCAATCAGCCCCAGCATTTT. It is translated as CASSGPRASNQPQHF.

This clone was seen a few times. The J gene is TRBJ1-5, the V gene TRBV6-6, with unresolved D. The germline V gene has CDR1 MNHNY and CDR2 SVGAGI (reference sequence). Trimming left V 6 bases short and J 9 bases short, with 15 bases between. The CDR3 length is 13 residues. The CDR3 reads CASSFRTNRPQHF. The CDR3 DNA follows: TGTGCCAGCAGCTTTAGAACGAACAGGCCCCAGCATTTT.

With regard to this clone: Other DNA sequences in this sample translate to the same CDR3. The chain carries TRBV18 and TRBJ2-7; D is perhaps TRBD1 (6 bases). The CDR3 extends over 12 amino acids. Germline V gives CDR1 KGHSH, CDR2 LQKENI. Deletions cut 3 bases from V and 4 bases from J, with 7 bases between. The CDR3 loop reads CASSPDRYEQYF. CDR3 nucleotide sequence: TGTGCCAGCTCACCTGACAGGTACGAGCAGTACTTC.

The chain has TRBV7-3 and TRBJ1-2; 11 nucleotides line up with TRBD1. Germline assignment: CDR1 SGHTA and CDR2 FQGTGA. V lost 3 bases, J lost 7 bases, and 4 bases stayed unmatched. This CDR3 spans 14 amino acids. The CDR3, as DNA: TGTGCCAGCAGCTTCAACGGACAGGGGGCTGGCTACACCTTC. Protein product: CASSFNGQGAGYTF.

This clone was seen only a few times. The chain uses TRBV9 and TRBJ2-2, with unresolved D. CDR1 is SGDLS, CDR2 YYNGEE, per germline. CDR3 length: 16 residues. The germline V and J ends were trimmed by 1 base and 2 bases, with 12 bases remaining between them. The CDR3 DNA follows: TGTGCCAGCAGCGTACAGGTCCCTACCAACACCGGGGAGCTGTTTTTT. The encoded protein is CASSVQVPTNTGELFF.

The V and J genes are TRBV10-3 and TRBJ2-7; the match to TRBD1 covers 8 bases. The CDR3 spans 12 residues. V lost 8 bases and J lost 2; bases outside the gene matches: 2. Germline CDR1 ENHRY, CDR2 SYGVKD. In nucleotides, the CDR3 is TGTGCCATCGGACAGGGACCCTACGAGCAGTACTTC. Protein product: CAIGQGPYEQYF.

V is TRBV10-3 and J is TRBJ1-5; D may be TRBD1 (6 bases). There are 14 residues in the CDR3. CDR1 ENHRY and CDR2 SYGVKD come from the germline V gene. Trimming pared 10 bases from V and 11 bases from J, leaving 24 bases between. The CDR3 DNA reads as TGTGCCACCAGGGGCCCCAATCAGGGTAAGGCCCAGCATTTT. Encoded protein: CATRGPNQGKAQHF.